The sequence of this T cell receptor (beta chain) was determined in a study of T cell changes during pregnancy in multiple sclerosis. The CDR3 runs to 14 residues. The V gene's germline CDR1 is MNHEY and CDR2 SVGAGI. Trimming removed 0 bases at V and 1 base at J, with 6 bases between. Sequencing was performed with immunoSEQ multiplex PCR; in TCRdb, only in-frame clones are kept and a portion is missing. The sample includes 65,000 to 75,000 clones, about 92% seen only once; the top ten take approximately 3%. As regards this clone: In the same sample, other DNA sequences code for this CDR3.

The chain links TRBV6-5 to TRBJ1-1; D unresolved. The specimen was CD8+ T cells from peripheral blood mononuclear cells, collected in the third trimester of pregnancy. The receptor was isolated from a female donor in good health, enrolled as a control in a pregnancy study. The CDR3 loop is CASSYSGANTEAFF. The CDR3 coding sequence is TGTGCCAGCAGTTACTCGGGAGCGAACACTGAAGCTTTCTTT.